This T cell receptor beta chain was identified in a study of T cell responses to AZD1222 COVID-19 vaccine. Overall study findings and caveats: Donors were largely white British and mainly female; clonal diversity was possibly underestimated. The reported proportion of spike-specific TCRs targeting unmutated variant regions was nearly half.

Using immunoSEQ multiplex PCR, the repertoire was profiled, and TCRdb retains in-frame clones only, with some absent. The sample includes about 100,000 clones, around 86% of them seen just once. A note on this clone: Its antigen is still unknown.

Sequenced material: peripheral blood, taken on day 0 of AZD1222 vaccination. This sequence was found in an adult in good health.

This chain's CDR3 is CASSQDGGGDTIYF. DNA for the CDR3: TGTGCCAGCAGCCAAGACGGGGGTGGGGACACCATATATTTT. The chain carries TRBV3-1 (or the pseudogene TRBV3-2) and TRBJ1-3; tentative D call: TRBD1 (5 bases). Germline lookup yields CDR1 LGHDT and CDR2 YNNKEL (reference sequence). Trimming shortened V by 0 bases and J by 8 bases, and 11 bases separated the two germline ends. This CDR3 spans 14 amino acids.